A selection of T cell receptor beta chains follows, all from one sample in a study of T cells in pancreatic ductal adenocarcinoma. Only in-frame clones appear in the TCRdb table, and some are missing; sequencing was by immunoSEQ multiplex PCR. The sample lists more than 85,000 clones; roughly 95% were seen once. The sequencing sample was made of PBMCs. These TCRs come from a human donor with pancreatic ductal adenocarcinoma. The CDR3 runs from the conserved cysteine through the conserved F or W. A D gene is named only where the DNA matches it firmly. For some rows the clone size is stated as once, few or many, or as a class when expanded; others skip it.

clone size	D gene	V gene	J gene	CDR3 protein	CDR3 DNA
.	.	TRBV2	TRBJ2-7	CASSEDTYEQYF	TGTGCCAGCAGTGAAGACACCTACGAGCAGTACTTC
.	TRBD2	TRBV27	TRBJ2-5	CASSPPAGGGETQYF	TGTGCCAGCAGTCCCCCCGCGGGAGGGGGAGAGACCCAGTACTTC
.	TRBD1	TRBV28	TRBJ2-3	CASSVGQGATDTQYF	TGTGCCAGCAGTGTGGGACAGGGGGCCACAGATACGCAGTATTTT
.	TRBD1	TRBV25-1	TRBJ1-2	CASSGRTGITYGYTF	TGTGCCAGCAGTGGACGGACAGGGATAACCTATGGCTACACCTTC
.	.	TRBV28	TRBJ2-2	CASSSGHPTGELFF	TGTGCCAGCAGTTCTGGACACCCCACCGGGGAGCTGTTTTTT
.	TRBD2	TRBV2	TRBJ2-7	CASSDLAGGNEQYF	TGTGCCAGCAGTGACCTAGCGGGAGGGAACGAGCAGTACTTC
.	TRBD1	TRBV5-6	TRBJ2-3	CASSAGQGAGDTQYF	TGTGCCAGCAGCGCGGGACAGGGGGCCGGAGATACGCAGTATTTT
.	.	TRBV27	TRBJ2-3	CASSRPTSTDTQYF	TGTGCCAGCAGTCGCCCGACTAGCACAGATACGCAGTATTTT
.	TRBD1	TRBV15	TRBJ2-1	CATSRDGDSYNEQFF	TGTGCCACCAGCAGAGATGGGGACAGTTACAATGAGCAGTTCTTC
.	.	TRBV10-1	TRBJ2-7	CASSSQGGLHEQYF	TGCGCCAGCAGCAGTCAGGGAGGCCTACACGAGCAGTACTTC
.	.	TRBV7-2	TRBJ1-5	CASSLNRFGGGEGRPQHF	TGTGCCAGCAGCTTAAACAGGTTTGGGGGGGGTGAAGGACGACCCCAGCATTTT
few	TRBD1	TRBV27	TRBJ2-1	CASSFMGQVYNEQFF	TGTGCCAGCAGTTTCATGGGACAGGTCTACAATGAGCAGTTCTTC
.	TRBD1	TRBV6-6	TRBJ2-7	CASSWDRGRPEQYF	TGTGCCAGCAGTTGGGACAGGGGGCGCCCCGAGCAGTACTTC
.	.	TRBV7-7	TRBJ2-2	CASIHRAAQGGPGELFF	TGTGCTAGCATACACCGGGCGGCCCAGGGGGGCCCCGGGGAGCTGTTTTTT
.	TRBD2	TRBV27	TRBJ2-3	CASKEGGRRTDTQYF	TGTGCCAGCAAGGAAGGCGGGAGGCGGACAGATACGCAGTATTTT
.	.	TRBV7-2	TRBJ2-1	CASSRDYEQFF	TGTGCCAGCAGCCGGGATTATGAGCAGTTCTTC
once	TRBD1	TRBV28	TRBJ1-5	CASIGQGDQPQHF	TGTGCCAGCATAGGACAGGGGGATCAGCCCCAGCATTTT
once	TRBD2	TRBV7-9	TRBJ2-2	CASVLTSGSGELFF	TGTGCCAGCGTCCTGACTAGCGGGTCCGGGGAGCTGTTTTTT